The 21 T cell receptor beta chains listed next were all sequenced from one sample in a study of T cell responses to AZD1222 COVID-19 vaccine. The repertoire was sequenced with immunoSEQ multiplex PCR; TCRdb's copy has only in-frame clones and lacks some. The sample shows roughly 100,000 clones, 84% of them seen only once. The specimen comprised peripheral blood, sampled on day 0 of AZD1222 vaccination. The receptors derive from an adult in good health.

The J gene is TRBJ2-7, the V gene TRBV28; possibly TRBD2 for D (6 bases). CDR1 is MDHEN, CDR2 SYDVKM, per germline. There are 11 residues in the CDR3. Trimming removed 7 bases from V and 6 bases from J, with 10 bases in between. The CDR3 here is CASNRGVEQYF. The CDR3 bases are TGTGCCAGCAATCGCGGGGTCGAGCAGTACTTC.

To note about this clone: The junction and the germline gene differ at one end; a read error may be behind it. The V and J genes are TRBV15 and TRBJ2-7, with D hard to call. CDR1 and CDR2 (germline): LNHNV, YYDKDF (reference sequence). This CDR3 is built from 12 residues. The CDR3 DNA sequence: TGTGCCACCAGCAGAGATTACGGAGAATCGAGGTTC. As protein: CATSRDYGESRF.

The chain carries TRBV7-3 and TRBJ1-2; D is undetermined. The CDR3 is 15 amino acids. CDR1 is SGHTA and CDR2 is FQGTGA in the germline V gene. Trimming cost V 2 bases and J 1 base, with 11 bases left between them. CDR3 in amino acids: CASSLSGGDNYGYTF. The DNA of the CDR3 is TGTGCCAGCAGCTTATCCGGCGGAGATAACTATGGCTACACCTTC.

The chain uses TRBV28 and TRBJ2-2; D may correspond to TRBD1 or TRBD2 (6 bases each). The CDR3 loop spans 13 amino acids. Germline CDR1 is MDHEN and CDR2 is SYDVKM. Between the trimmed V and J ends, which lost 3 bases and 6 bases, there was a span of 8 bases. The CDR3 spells CASSFRGAGELFF. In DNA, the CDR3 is TGTGCCAGCAGTTTTAGGGGGGCCGGGGAGCTGTTTTTT.

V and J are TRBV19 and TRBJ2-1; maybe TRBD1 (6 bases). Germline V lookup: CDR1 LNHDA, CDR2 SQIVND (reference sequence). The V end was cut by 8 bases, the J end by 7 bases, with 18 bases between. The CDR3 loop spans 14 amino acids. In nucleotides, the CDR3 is TGTGCCAGTCGCTATCGGGACACCTTAAATGAGCAGTTCTTC. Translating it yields CASRYRDTLNEQFF.

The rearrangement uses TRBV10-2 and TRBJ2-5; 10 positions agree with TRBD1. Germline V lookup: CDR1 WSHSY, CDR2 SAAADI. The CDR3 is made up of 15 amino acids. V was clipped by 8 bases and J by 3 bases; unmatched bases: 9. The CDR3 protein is CASLTRDRGKETQYF. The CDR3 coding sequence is TGCGCCAGCTTGACCCGGGACAGGGGAAAAGAGACCCAGTACTTC.

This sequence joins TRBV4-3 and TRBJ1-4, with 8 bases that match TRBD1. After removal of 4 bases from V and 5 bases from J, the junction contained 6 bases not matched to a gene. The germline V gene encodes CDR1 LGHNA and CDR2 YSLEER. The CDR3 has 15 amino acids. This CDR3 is CASSRRQGTNEKLFF. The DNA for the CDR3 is TGCGCCAGCAGCCGCCGACAGGGGACCAATGAAAAACTGTTTTTT.

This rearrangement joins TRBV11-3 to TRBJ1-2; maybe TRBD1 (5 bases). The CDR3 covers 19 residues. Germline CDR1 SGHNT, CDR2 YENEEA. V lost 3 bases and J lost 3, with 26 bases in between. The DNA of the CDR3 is TGTGCCAGCAGCTTGACGTCCGGGGCAGGGAAAGGTGCGGACTATGGCTACACCTTC. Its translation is CASSLTSGAGKGADYGYTF.

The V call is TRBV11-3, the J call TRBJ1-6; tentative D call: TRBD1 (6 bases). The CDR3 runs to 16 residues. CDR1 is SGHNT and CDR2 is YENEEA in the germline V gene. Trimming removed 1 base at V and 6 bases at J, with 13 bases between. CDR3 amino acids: CASSLGGAAFNSPLHF. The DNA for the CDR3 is TGTGCCAGCAGCTTAGGGGGGGCAGCGTTTAATTCACCCCTCCACTTT. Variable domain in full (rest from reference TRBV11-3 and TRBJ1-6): EAGVVQSPRYKIIEKKQPVAFWCNPISGHNTLYWYLQNLGQGPELLIRYENEEAVDDSQLPKDRFSAERLKGVDSTLKIQPAELGDSAVYLCASSLGGAAFNSPLHFGNGTRLTVT.

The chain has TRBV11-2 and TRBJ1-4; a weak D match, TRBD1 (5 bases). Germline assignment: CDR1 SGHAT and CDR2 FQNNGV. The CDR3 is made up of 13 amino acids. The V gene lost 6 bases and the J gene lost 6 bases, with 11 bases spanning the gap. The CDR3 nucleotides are TGTGCCAGCAGGGGGGTGGTCGATGAAAAACTGTTTTTT. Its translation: CASRGVVDEKLFF.

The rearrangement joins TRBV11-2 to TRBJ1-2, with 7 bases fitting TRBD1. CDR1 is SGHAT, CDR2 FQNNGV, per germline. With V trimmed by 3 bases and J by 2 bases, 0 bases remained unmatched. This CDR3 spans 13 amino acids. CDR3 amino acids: CASSLGQNYGYTF. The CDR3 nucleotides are TGTGCCAGCAGCTTGGGACAGAACTATGGCTACACCTTC.

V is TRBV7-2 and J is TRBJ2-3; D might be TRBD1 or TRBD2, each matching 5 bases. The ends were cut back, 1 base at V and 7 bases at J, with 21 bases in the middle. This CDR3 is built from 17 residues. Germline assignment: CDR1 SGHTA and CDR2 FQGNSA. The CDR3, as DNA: TGTGCCAGCAGCTTAGTTGCGTCAAGGTCCTGGGGGAATACGCAGTATTTT. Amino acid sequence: CASSLVASRSWGNTQYF.

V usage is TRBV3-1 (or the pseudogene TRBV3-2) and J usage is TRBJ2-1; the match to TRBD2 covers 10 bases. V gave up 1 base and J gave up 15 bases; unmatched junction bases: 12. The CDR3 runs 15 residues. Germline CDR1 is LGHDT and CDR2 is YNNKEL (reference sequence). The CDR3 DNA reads TGTGCCAGCAGCCAAGCCACCGGGCTAGCGGGAGTTTTGTTCTTC. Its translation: CASSQATGLAGVLFF.

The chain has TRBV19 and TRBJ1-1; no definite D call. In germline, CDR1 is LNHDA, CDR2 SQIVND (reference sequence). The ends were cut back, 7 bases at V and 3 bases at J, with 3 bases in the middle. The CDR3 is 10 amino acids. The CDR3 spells CASKDTEAFF. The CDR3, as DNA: TGTGCCAGTAAGGACACTGAAGCTTTCTTT.

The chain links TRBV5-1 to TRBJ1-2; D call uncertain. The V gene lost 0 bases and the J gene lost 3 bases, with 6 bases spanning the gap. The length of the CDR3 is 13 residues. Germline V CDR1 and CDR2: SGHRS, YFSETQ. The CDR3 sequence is CASSLGVHYGYTF. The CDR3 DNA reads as TGCGCCAGCAGCTTGGGGGTGCACTATGGCTACACCTTC.

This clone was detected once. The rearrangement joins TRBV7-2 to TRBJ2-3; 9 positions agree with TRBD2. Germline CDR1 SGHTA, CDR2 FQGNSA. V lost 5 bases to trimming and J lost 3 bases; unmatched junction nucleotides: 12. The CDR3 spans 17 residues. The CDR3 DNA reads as TGTGCCAGCAGCCCAAGACCCGGGACTAGCCTGACAGATACGCAGTATTTT. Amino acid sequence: CASSPRPGTSLTDTQYF.

In nucleotides, the CDR3 is TGTGCCAGCAGCTTAGAGGCTAGCAATCAGCCCCAGCATTTT. Its translation: CASSLEASNQPQHF. The gene calls are TRBV7-8 and TRBJ1-5, with D uncertain. Germline V gives CDR1 SGHVS, CDR2 FQNEAQ. V gave up 1 base and J gave up 0 bases, with 4 bases separating them. This CDR3 region has 14 residues.

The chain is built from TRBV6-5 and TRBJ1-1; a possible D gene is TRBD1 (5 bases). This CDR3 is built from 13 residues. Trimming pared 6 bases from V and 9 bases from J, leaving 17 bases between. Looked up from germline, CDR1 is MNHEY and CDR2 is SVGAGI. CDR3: CASSPTGVVKAFF. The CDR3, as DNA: TGTGCCAGCAGCCCCACAGGCGTGGTGAAAGCTTTCTTT.

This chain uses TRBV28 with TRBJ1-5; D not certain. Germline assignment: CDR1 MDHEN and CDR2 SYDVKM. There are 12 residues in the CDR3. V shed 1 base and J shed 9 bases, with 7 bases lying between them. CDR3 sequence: CASSLFLGPQHF. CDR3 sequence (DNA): TGTGCCAGCAGTTTATTTCTTGGGCCCCAGCATTTT.

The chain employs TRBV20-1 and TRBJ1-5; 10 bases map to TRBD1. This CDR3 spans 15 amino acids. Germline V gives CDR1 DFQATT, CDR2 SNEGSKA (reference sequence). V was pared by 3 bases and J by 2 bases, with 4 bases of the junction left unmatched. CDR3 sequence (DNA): TGCAGTGCTAGTATCGGGACAGGGGGCAATCAGCCCCAGCATTTT. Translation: CSASIGTGGNQPQHF.

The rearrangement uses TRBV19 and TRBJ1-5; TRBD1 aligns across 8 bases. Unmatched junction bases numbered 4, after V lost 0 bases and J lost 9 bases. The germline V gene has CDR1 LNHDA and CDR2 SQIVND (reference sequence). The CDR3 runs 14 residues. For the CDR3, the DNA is TGTGCCAGTAGTATAGATCGACAGGGGTGGCCCCAGCATTTT. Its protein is CASSIDRQGWPQHF.